This TCR beta chain stems from a study of blood T cell repertoires in COVID-19. Study summary: Sites across the United States, Italy and Spain contributed samples from acute and convalescent COVID-19.

Sequencing was performed with immunoSEQ multiplex PCR; in TCRdb, only in-frame clones are kept and a portion is missing. Counted here are 120,000 to 150,000 clones, approximately 80% occurring once; the ten biggest clones make up 10% to 15%. Trimming took 5 bases from V and 3 from J, leaving 20 bases between them. CDR3 length equals 17 residues. Looked up from germline, CDR1 is SGHAT and CDR2 is FQNNGV. The V call is TRBV11-2, the J call TRBJ2-1; TRBD2 might be the D (5 bases). Sequences were obtained from peripheral blood. This TCR came from a man aged 55 to 69 with active or convalescent COVID-19. The DNA of the CDR3 is TGTGCCAGCAGCACCCCAAGACGGACCCGGGACTACAATGAGCAGTTCTTC. Protein sequence: CASSTPRRTRDYNEQFF.